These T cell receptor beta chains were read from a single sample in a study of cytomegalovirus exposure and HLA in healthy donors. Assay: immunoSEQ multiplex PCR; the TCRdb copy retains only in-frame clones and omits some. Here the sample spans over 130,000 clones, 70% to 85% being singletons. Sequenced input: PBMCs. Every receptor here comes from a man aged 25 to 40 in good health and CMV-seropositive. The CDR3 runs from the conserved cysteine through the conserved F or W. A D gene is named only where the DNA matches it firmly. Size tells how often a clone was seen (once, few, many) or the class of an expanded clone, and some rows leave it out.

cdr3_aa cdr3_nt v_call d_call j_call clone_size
CASSLRLSGANVLTF TGTGCCAGCAGCTTGCGACTGTCTGGGGCCAACGTCCTGACTTTC TRBV2 . TRBJ2-6 .
CASSEQGRSPLHF TGTGCCAGCAGTGAACAGGGGCGATCACCCCTCCACTTT TRBV2 . TRBJ1-6 .
CASSAASGAPYNEQFF TGTGCCAGCAGTGCGGCTAGCGGGGCCCCCTACAATGAGCAGTTCTTC TRBV6-1 TRBD2 TRBJ2-1 .
CASSEEGFSGNTIYF TGTGCCAGCAGTGAAGAGGGGTTCTCTGGAAACACCATATATTTT TRBV2 . TRBJ1-3 .
CSARIERAQYF TGCAGTGCTAGAATTGAGAGGGCGCAGTACTTC TRBV20-1 . TRBJ2-7 once
CASSWRGEQYF TGTGCCAGCAGTTGGAGGGGCGAGCAGTACTTC TRBV2 . TRBJ2-7 few
CASSLEVSASGGNEQFF TGTGCCAGCAGCTTAGAAGTTTCGGCTAGCGGGGGGAATGAGCAGTTCTTC TRBV7-9 TRBD2 TRBJ2-1 .
CASSPGESGANVLTF TGTGCCAGCAGCCCTGGGGAGTCTGGGGCCAACGTCCTGACTTTC TRBV2 . TRBJ2-6 once
CASSSQGAGGEKLFF TGTGCCAGCAGTTCGCAGGGGGCTGGTGGTGAAAAACTGTTTTTT TRBV28 TRBD1 TRBJ1-4 .
CASSYSRGLGETQYF TGTGCCAGCAGTTACTCGAGGGGGCTCGGGGAGACCCAGTACTTC TRBV6-5 TRBD1 TRBJ2-5 .
CASRFVGGGLGETQYF TGTGCCAGCAGGTTCGTTGGCGGGGGGCTAGGAGAGACCCAGTACTTC TRBV21-1 . TRBJ2-5 .
CASSLVASLGVEQYF TGTGCCAGCAGTTTAGTAGCTAGCCTAGGCGTCGAGCAGTACTTC TRBV28 . TRBJ2-7 .
CASSTGTIEKLFF TGTGCCAGCAGCACCGGGACAATCGAAAAACTGTTTTTT TRBV6-6 . TRBJ1-4 .
CATSTTSGDYNEQFF TGTGCCACCAGCACCACTAGCGGGGACTACAATGAGCAGTTCTTC TRBV15 TRBD2 TRBJ2-1 once
CASSLEVQGQTQYF TGTGCCAGCAGCTTAGAAGTGCAGGGGCAGACCCAGTACTTC TRBV7-9 . TRBJ2-5 .
CASSSPPGQTYGYTF TGTGCCAGCAGCTCCCCACCGGGACAGACCTATGGCTACACCTTC TRBV28 TRBD1 TRBJ1-2 .
CASSLFTSGSGETQYF TGTGCCAGCAGCTTGTTTACTAGCGGGAGTGGGGAGACCCAGTACTTC TRBV5-4 TRBD2 TRBJ2-5 .
CASSPRGTNTGELFF TGTGCCAGCTCACCAAGGGGTACGAACACCGGGGAGCTGTTTTTT TRBV18 . TRBJ2-2 .
CASGTSGIRNTGELFF TGTGCCAGCGGGACTAGCGGAATTAGGAACACCGGGGAGCTGTTTTTT TRBV9 TRBD2 TRBJ2-2 .
CASTSLNNSPLHF TGTGCCAGCACGAGTCTTAATAATTCACCCCTCCACTTT TRBV6-5 . TRBJ1-6 .
CSVATSGGNEQFF TGCAGCGTTGCGACTAGCGGGGGGAATGAGCAGTTCTTC TRBV29-1 TRBD2 TRBJ2-1 .
CSVPLKTGVWNEQFF TGCAGCGTGCCTCTAAAAACAGGGGTTTGGAATGAGCAGTTCTTC TRBV29-1 TRBD1 TRBJ2-1 .
CASSLTGGGEQYF TGCGCCAGCAGCTTGACGGGGGGGGGCGAGCAGTACTTC TRBV5-1 TRBD2 TRBJ2-7 .
CASSLPSRGRGYGYTF TGTGCCAGTAGTCTCCCTTCCAGGGGACGAGGCTATGGCTACACCTTC TRBV19 . TRBJ1-2 .
CASSLRDRGNNEKLFF TGTGCCAGCAGCCTCCGGGACAGGGGGAATAATGAAAAACTGTTTTTT TRBV4-2 TRBD1 TRBJ1-4 once
CASSSATTGNTEAFF TGTGCCAGCAGTTCCGCCACAACAGGGAACACTGAAGCTTTCTTT TRBV28 . TRBJ1-1 .
CASRTTQGLSYEQYF TGTGCCAGCAGGACGACCCAGGGTCTCTCCTACGAGCAGTACTTC TRBV6-1 . TRBJ2-7 once
CASSSTSGTRIYNEQFF TGCGCCAGCAGCTCGACTAGCGGGACCCGTATTTACAATGAGCAGTTCTTC TRBV5-1 TRBD2 TRBJ2-1 .
CASSSPPASGRYEQYF TGTGCCAGCAGCTCCCCCCCAGCTAGCGGGAGGTACGAGCAGTACTTC TRBV11-3 TRBD2 TRBJ2-7 .
CASSRPGLATDTQYF TGTGCCAGCAGCCGACCGGGACTAGCGACAGATACGCAGTATTTT TRBV7-8 TRBD2 TRBJ2-3 .
CSARLRETQYF TGCAGTGCTAGGCTACGAGAGACCCAGTACTTC TRBV20-1 . TRBJ2-5 .
CASSFLQGAQEIQYF TGTGCCAGCAGCTTCTTACAGGGGGCACAGGAGATCCAGTACTTC TRBV7-9 TRBD1 TRBJ2-5 .
CASSPETDTQYF TGTGCCAGCTCACCGGAGACAGATACGCAGTATTTT TRBV18 . TRBJ2-3 .
CASSLTDQGVGYTF TGTGCCAGCAGTTTAACCGATCAGGGGGTGGGCTACACCTTC TRBV28 TRBD1 TRBJ1-2 .
CASTHGGNPKNIQYF TGTGCCAGCACCCACGGGGGAAACCCCAAAAACATTCAGTACTTC TRBV9 . TRBJ2-4 .
CASSPLGQGDEKLFF TGTGCCAGCTCACCATTGGGACAGGGGGATGAAAAACTGTTTTTT TRBV18 TRBD1 TRBJ1-4 few
CASSPTLAGTDEQYF TGTGCCAGCAGCCCTACTCTAGCGGGGACGGATGAGCAGTACTTC TRBV6-5 TRBD2 TRBJ2-7 .
CASSLGREKGVMNTEAFF TGTGCCAGCAGCTTGGGGCGGGAGAAAGGTGTAATGAACACTGAAGCTTTCTTT TRBV5-4 . TRBJ1-1 .
CASSLAPGEETQYF TGCGCCAGCAGCTTGGCCCCGGGGGAAGAGACCCAGTACTTC TRBV5-1 . TRBJ2-5 once
CASSSELGAVGEKLFF TGTGCCAGCAGTAGCGAGTTGGGGGCGGTAGGAGAAAAACTGTTTTTT TRBV2 . TRBJ1-4 .
CASSWDRDGYEQYF TGTGCCAGCAGCTGGGACAGGGACGGTTACGAGCAGTACTTC TRBV11-2 TRBD1 TRBJ2-7 .
CASSAPRDISPRNTIYF TGTGCCAGCAGTGCCCCTAGGGACATTTCTCCCAGAAACACCATATATTTT TRBV28 . TRBJ1-3 .
CASSHRRGGTEAFF TGTGCCAGCAGCCACCGACGGGGAGGGACTGAAGCTTTCTTT TRBV4-2 . TRBJ1-1 .
CAWSVLAGANEQFF TGTGCCTGGAGTGTACTAGCGGGGGCGAATGAGCAGTTCTTC TRBV30 TRBD2 TRBJ2-1 .
CASSSGLAGGYEQYF TGTGCCAGCTCCTCCGGACTAGCGGGGGGTTACGAGCAGTACTTC TRBV18 TRBD2 TRBJ2-7 .
CASGGRGNLETQYF TGTGCCAGCGGAGGGCGGGGGAATTTAGAGACCCAGTACTTC TRBV19 TRBD2 TRBJ2-5 .
CASSSRQWRTEAFF TGTGCCAGCAGCTCCAGGCAGTGGAGGACTGAAGCTTTCTTT TRBV7-2 . TRBJ1-1 .
CASSYPGGGSYEQFF TGTGCCAGCAGTTACCCCGGGGGAGGGAGCTATGAGCAGTTCTTC TRBV6-5 TRBD2 TRBJ2-1 .
CSVARQSDPTEAFF TGCAGCGTTGCTCGCCAGAGCGATCCCACTGAAGCTTTCTTT TRBV29-1 . TRBJ1-1 .
CASSYWQSNTEAFF TGTGCCAGCAGTTACTGGCAGTCCAACACTGAAGCTTTCTTT TRBV6-5 . TRBJ1-1 .
CASSITSGADTQYF TGTGCCAGTAGTATCACTAGCGGGGCAGATACGCAGTATTTT TRBV19 TRBD2 TRBJ2-3 .
CATSSLRNPLSYTF TGTGCCACCAGCAGCTTGAGGAACCCATTAAGCTACACCTTC TRBV15 . TRBJ1-2 few
CASSQAWGANEKLFF TGTGCCAGCAGCCAAGCCTGGGGGGCTAATGAAAAACTGTTTTTT TRBV14 . TRBJ1-4 .
CASSGQGRGNEKLFF TGTGCCAGCAGTGGACAGGGTAGGGGTAATGAAAAACTGTTTTTT TRBV6-1 TRBD1 TRBJ1-4 .
CAISTTGTSIETQYF TGTGCCATCAGTACAACCGGGACTAGCATTGAGACCCAGTACTTC TRBV10-3 TRBD2 TRBJ2-5 .
CASSQPGQGADNEQFF TGTGCCAGTAGCCAGCCCGGACAGGGGGCAGACAATGAGCAGTTCTTC TRBV19 TRBD1 TRBJ2-1 .
CSARVGETQYF TGCAGTGCTAGAGTCGGGGAGACCCAGTACTTC TRBV20-1 . TRBJ2-5 .
CASTSGSTNTEAFF TGTGCCAGCACTTCGGGGTCGACGAACACTGAAGCTTTCTTT TRBV18 . TRBJ1-1 .
CASSLNSGSRGEKLFF TGTGCCAGCAGTTTGAACTCCGGGTCCAGGGGTGAAAAACTGTTTTTT TRBV28 . TRBJ1-4 .
CASSLGSTIFNEQFF TGTGCCAGCAGCTTAGGGAGCACTATATTCAATGAGCAGTTCTTC TRBV7-2 . TRBJ2-1 .